The next 21 T cell receptor beta chains were all read from a single sample in a study of CD8 T cells in Susac syndrome. Random hexamers were used to reverse transcribe the RNA input (about 0.5 to 1 ug). TCRdb called the immunoSEQ multiplex PCR reads again in MiXCR, with one record for every CDR3 protein. The sample lists 200,000 to 300,000 distinct CDR3 sequences, 90% to 96% occurring once. The material sequenced was CD4+ T cells from PBMCs. The receptors come from a human donor with Susac syndrome.

The count of this clonotype is one. The genes are TRBV24-1 and TRBJ2-7; D unresolved. The CDR3 totals 12 residues. V lost 5 bases and J 6 bases, leaving 10 bases between the germline ends. In germline, CDR1 is KGHDR, CDR2 SFDVKD. CDR3 in amino acids: CATSGESGEQYF. The CDR3 DNA sequence: TGTGCCACCAGTGGAGAGTCCGGCGAGCAGTACTTC.

V usage is TRBV7-9 and J usage is TRBJ1-2; 9 bases are a match to TRBD1. The CDR3 extends over 12 amino acids. Germline V gives CDR1 SEHNR, CDR2 FQNEAQ (reference sequence). With 4 bases clipped from V and 7 bases from J, the junction kept 1 base outside the gene matches. The CDR3 coding sequence is TGTGCCAGCAGCTGGGACAGGGTTGGCTACACCTTC. Its translation is CASSWDRVGYTF. The full variable domain, with the rest looked up from reference TRBV7-9 and TRBJ1-2, is DTGVSQNPRHKITKRGQNVTFRCDPISEHNRLYWYRQTLGQGPEFLTYFQNEAQLEKSRLLSDRFSAERPKGSFSTLEIQRTEQGDSAMYLCASSWDRVGYTFGSGTRLTVV.

V and J are TRBV7-8 and TRBJ2-2; D is perhaps TRBD1 (6 bases). V lost 5 bases, J lost 3 bases, and 13 bases lay in between. Germline assignment: CDR1 SGHVS and CDR2 FQNEAQ. This CDR3 has 15 residues. The CDR3 DNA reads as TGTGCCAGCAGCGTCACAGGGCTTGACACCGGGGAGCTGTTTTTT. Protein sequence: CASSVTGLDTGELFF.

The rearrangement links TRBV7-3 to TRBJ1-5; maybe TRBD1 (6 bases). Deletions cut 6 bases from V and 4 bases from J, with 10 bases between. This CDR3 contains 13 residues. Germline CDR1 SGHTA, CDR2 FQGTGA. The CDR3 nucleotides are TGTGCCAGCAGTTCAACAGGGAATCAGCCCCAGCATTTT. Translation: CASSSTGNQPQHF. Using reference TRBV7-3 and TRBJ1-5 for the parts outside the CDR3, the full variable domain is GAGVSQTPSNKVTEKGKYVELRCDPISGHTALYWYRQSLGQGPEFLIYFQGTGAADDSGLPNDRFFAVRPEGSVSTLKIQRTERGDSAVYLCASSSTGNQPQHFGDGTRLSIL.

This chain links TRBV27 with TRBJ2-7, with D possibly TRBD2 on 6 matching bases. Germline CDR1 and CDR2: MNHEY and SMNVEV (reference sequence). The CDR3 is 13 residues long. Trimming took 8 bases from V and 2 from J, leaving 13 bases between them. CDR3 amino acids: CASGQGGAYEQYF. The CDR3 DNA sequence: TGTGCCAGCGGGCAGGGAGGTGCCTACGAGCAGTACTTC.

This clonotype was seen only once. The chain recombines TRBV4-1 with TRBJ2-7; 8 bases match TRBD1. The ends lost 4 bases at V and 6 bases at J; junction bases unmatched: 14. Germline CDR1 is MGHRA and CDR2 is YSYEKL. This CDR3 is 16 amino acids long. The CDR3 loop is CASSPQTGARQGEQYF. DNA of the CDR3: TGCGCCAGCAGCCCTCAGACAGGGGCCCGTCAGGGCGAGCAGTACTTC.

The chain employs TRBV24-1 and TRBJ2-2, with D perhaps given as TRBD1 or TRBD2 (5 bases each). CDR1 and CDR2 (germline): KGHDR, SFDVKD. The CDR3 has 15 amino acids. The ends were cut back, 7 bases at V and 1 base at J, with 12 bases in the middle. CDR3 loop: CATSELGRNTGELFF. The DNA for the CDR3 is TGTGCCACCAGCGAGCTGGGACGGAACACCGGGGAGCTGTTTTTT.

The J gene is TRBJ1-5, the V gene TRBV5-1, with a weak D call TRBD1 (6 bases). Germline CDR1 and CDR2: SGHRS and YFSETQ. Trimming left V 4 bases short and J 5 bases short, with 13 bases between. The CDR3 spans 14 residues. The CDR3 is CASSRGIGDQPQHF. The CDR3 DNA reads as TGCGCCAGCAGCAGGGGGATCGGAGATCAGCCCCAGCATTTT.

In its sample, this clonotype was seen once. The CDR3 region is CASSWDSLDYGYTF. The CDR3 DNA is TGTGCCAGCAGCTGGGACTCCCTCGACTATGGCTACACCTTC. The rearrangement joins TRBV11-3 to TRBJ1-2, with TRBD1 as a possible D gene (5 bases). CDR1 and CDR2 from the germline V gene are SGHNT and YENEEA. The CDR3 consists of 14 residues. Trimming removed 4 bases at V and 3 bases at J, with 12 bases between.

The CDR3, as DNA: TGTGCCAGCCAAGCGGGAGGGCCCTACGAGCAGTACTTC. This codes for CASQAGGPYEQYF. The genes are TRBV2 and TRBJ2-7; 10 nucleotides align to TRBD2. The CDR3 is 13 amino acids. V was pared by 8 bases and J by 2 bases, with 3 bases of the junction left unmatched. CDR1 is SNHLY and CDR2 is FYNNEI in the germline V gene.

The chain combines TRBV2 with TRBJ2-7, with a weak D call TRBD1 (5 bases). The V and J ends lost 7 bases and 4 bases respectively, with 14 bases between them. This CDR3 has 13 amino acids. Germline loops: CDR1 SNHLY, CDR2 FYNNEI. Written as DNA, the CDR3 is TGTGCCAGCACAGGGCTTACGCAGTACGAGCAGTACTTC. Its translation: CASTGLTQYEQYF.

In the case of this clonotype: At one of its ends the junction is not consistent with the germline gene, which may arise from a read error. The chain has TRBV5-1 and TRBJ2-7; no clear D. From germline, CDR1 is SGHRS and CDR2 YFSETQ. The CDR3 contains 12 residues. CDR3 amino acids: CASSSTSYEQYF. DNA of the CDR3: TGTGCCAGTAGTTCCACCTCCTACGAGCAGTACTTC.

This chain joins TRBV27 and TRBJ2-6; D gene uncertain. The CDR3 has 15 residues. Germline CDR1 reads MNHEY; CDR2 reads SMNVEV (reference sequence). The germline V and J ends were trimmed by 1 base and 0 bases, with 4 bases remaining between them. The CDR3 region is CASSLWASGANVLTF. As DNA, the CDR3 is TGTGCCAGCAGTTTATGGGCCTCTGGGGCCAACGTCCTGACTTTC.

The chain has TRBV6-2 or TRBV6-3 and TRBJ1-5; no clear D gene. The germline gives CDR1 MNHEY, CDR2 SVGEGT. The CDR3 loop spans 14 amino acids. Trimming cost V 3 bases and J 5 bases, with 11 bases left between them. CDR3 region: CASSYRWGDQPQHF. The CDR3 DNA follows: TGTGCCAGCAGTTATCGCTGGGGAGATCAGCCCCAGCATTTT.

This clonotype was detected only once. This sequence joins TRBV19 and TRBJ2-3; 11 positions agree with TRBD2. There are 17 residues in the CDR3. J gave up 0 bases and V 5 bases, and 7 bases lay outside the gene matches. Germline lookup yields CDR1 LNHDA and CDR2 SQIVND (reference sequence). In DNA, the CDR3 is TGTGCCAGTAGTCTACTAGCGGGGGTAACTAGCACAGATACGCAGTATTTT. Translating gives CASSLLAGVTSTDTQYF.

This clonotype has a handful of counts. The chain combines TRBV30 with TRBJ1-5; TRBD1 is a possible D gene (5 bases). CDR3 length: 13 residues. Germline V gives CDR1 GTSNPN, CDR2 SVGIG (reference sequence). Between the trimmed V and J ends, which lost 0 bases and 6 bases, there was a span of 9 bases. The CDR3 nucleotides read TGTGCCTGGAGTGTGGGGGGGGTTCAGCCCCAGCATTTT. Amino acids: CAWSVGGVQPQHF.

The V gene is TRBV20-1, the J gene TRBJ2-1; the D gene is possibly TRBD2 (6 bases). Germline CDR1 DFQATT, CDR2 SNEGSKA (reference sequence). Trimming removed 1 base from V and 8 bases from J, with 12 bases in between. This CDR3 spans 13 amino acids. The CDR3 DNA sequence: TGCAGTGCTAGAGCGGGAGCGCGCGATGAGCAGTTCTTC. It encodes CSARAGARDEQFF.

This chain uses TRBV15 with TRBJ2-1; D possibly corresponds to TRBD1 (6 bases). The CDR3 extends over 16 amino acids. Between the trimmed V and J ends, which lost 3 bases and 0 bases, there was a span of 12 bases. In germline, CDR1 is LNHNV, CDR2 YYDKDF (reference sequence). The CDR3, as DNA: TGTGCCACCAGCAGCGCCGGGACAAGCTCCTACAATGAGCAGTTCTTC. This codes for CATSSAGTSSYNEQFF.

The genes are TRBV6-6 and TRBJ2-5; 8 bases are shared with TRBD2. The length of the CDR3 is 15 residues. The V segment lost 5 bases and the J segment 3 bases; nucleotides outside the gene matches: 8. Germline V gene data show CDR1 as MNHNY and CDR2 as SVGAGI (reference sequence). The CDR3 is CASSPAAGVKETQYF. The CDR3 region has the DNA TGTGCCAGCAGTCCCGCAGCGGGAGTGAAAGAGACCCAGTACTTC.

This chain connects TRBV12-3 or TRBV12-4 to TRBJ2-3, with 8 bases aligning to TRBD2. Trimming cost V 3 bases and J 3 bases; bases outside gene matches: 5. The CDR3 has 15 amino acids. DNA of the CDR3: TGTGCCAGCAGTTTTTCCCGGGAGGGGACAGATACGCAGTATTTT. This gives the protein CASSFSREGTDTQYF.

The gene calls are TRBV29-1 and TRBJ1-1, with TRBD1 matching 8 bases. This CDR3 is built from 17 residues. The germline V gene has CDR1 SQVTM and CDR2 ANQGSEA. Unmatched junction bases numbered 10, after V lost 1 base and J lost 0 bases. Here the CDR3 reads CSVEARRDRTMNTEAFF. The CDR3 nucleotides are TGCAGCGTTGAAGCCCGAAGGGACAGGACCATGAACACTGAAGCTTTCTTT.